A single sample is the source of the 9 T cell receptor beta chains below, sequenced in a study of OX40 agonist ivuxolimab in advanced cancers. The data were produced by immunoSEQ multiplex PCR, yet TCRdb's version contains in-frame clones alone and is incomplete. The repertoire consists of under 20,000 clones, with roughly nine tenths occurring once and the leading ten covering roughly 15%. The material sequenced was CD4+ or CD8+ T cells sorted from blood, taken in a trial of the OX40 agonist ivuxolimab. These receptors were obtained from an adult with an advanced solid tumor such as melanoma, head and neck, liver or kidney cancer.

This clone showed up just once. V gene TRBV6-5 combines with J gene TRBJ2-4; no clear D. Germline V gene data show CDR1 as MNHEY and CDR2 as SVGAGI. V was pared by 6 bases and J by 1 base, with 7 bases between. The CDR3 has 13 residues. For the CDR3, the DNA is TGTGCCAGCAGCCTACCTGCCAAAAACATTCAGTACTTC. This translates into CASSLPAKNIQYF.

This clone has only a few counts. The genes are TRBV4-2 and TRBJ2-7; 8 bases line up with TRBD2. V lost 0 bases to trimming and J lost 4 bases; unmatched junction nucleotides: 8. The germline gives CDR1 LGHNA, CDR2 YNFKEQ. This CDR3 comprises 16 residues. CDR3 protein: CASSQDTAGASYEQYF. The CDR3 DNA reads TGTGCCAGCAGCCAAGACACAGCGGGAGCTTCTTACGAGCAGTACTTC.

The gene calls are TRBV11-1 and TRBJ2-7; 10 nucleotides agree with TRBD2. The V gene end was trimmed by 1 base and the J gene end by 5 bases; junction bases not matched to a gene: 17. The CDR3 loop spans 19 amino acids. The germline gives CDR1 SGHAT, CDR2 FQDESV (reference sequence). CDR3 in amino acids: CASSLGRLAGVSVFDEQYF. CDR3 nucleotide sequence: TGTGCCAGCAGCTTAGGTCGCCTAGCGGGAGTGTCAGTCTTTGACGAGCAGTACTTC.

The chain couples TRBV2 to TRBJ2-2; 11 nucleotides line up with TRBD2. The CDR3 is 15 residues long. V shed 5 bases and J 6 bases; nucleotides not matched to a gene: 5. CDR1 and CDR2 (germline): SNHLY, FYNNEI. CDR3 sequence: CASSSSGRRAGELFF. CDR3 coding DNA: TGTGCCAGCAGTTCTAGCGGGAGGAGGGCCGGGGAGCTGTTTTTT.

This chain connects TRBV7-6 to TRBJ1-6; no reliable D call. The germline V gene has CDR1 SGHVS and CDR2 FNYEAQ. The CDR3 covers 12 residues. The ends were cut back, 4 bases at V and 7 bases at J, with 5 bases in the middle. CDR3 DNA sequence: TGTGCCAGCAGCTACCTGAATTCACCCCTCCACTTT. As protein: CASSYLNSPLHF. Looking up the rest from reference TRBV7-6 and TRBJ1-6 gives the full variable domain: GAGVSQSPRYKVTKRGQDVALRCDPISGHVSLYWYRQALGQGPEFLTYFNYEAQQDKSGLPNDRFSAERPEGSISTLTIQRTEQRDSAMYRCASSYLNSPLHFGNGTRLTVT.

This clone occurred a few times. The chain couples TRBV11-3 to TRBJ2-3; D remains ambiguous. Germline CDR1 and CDR2: SGHNT and YENEEA. CDR3 length equals 15 residues. V was clipped by 1 base and J by 2 bases, with 10 bases between them. The CDR3 nucleotides read TGTGCCAGCAGCTTAGCATGGGCCTACACAGATACGCAGTATTTT. Residues: CASSLAWAYTDTQYF.

This chain joins TRBV9 and TRBJ2-3, with TRBD2 identical over 10 bases. This CDR3 spans 17 amino acids. Germline lookup yields CDR1 SGDLS and CDR2 YYNGEE. After removal of 0 bases from V and 7 bases from J, the junction contained 11 bases not matched to a gene. DNA of the CDR3: TGTGCCAGCAGCGTAGGGCTAGCGGGGGTGGCCGAATATACGCAGTATTTT. Translating it yields CASSVGLAGVAEYTQYF.

V and J are TRBV19 and TRBJ2-7; tentatively, D is TRBD2 (6 bases). CDR3 length: 16 amino acids. V lost 3 bases, J lost 8 bases, and 23 bases lay in between. CDR1 is LNHDA and CDR2 is SQIVND in the germline V gene (reference sequence). CDR3 DNA sequence: TGTGCCAGTAGTATTGTGGGGAGGTCAGCCGGGAGCAAGCAGTACTTC. Its protein product is CASSIVGRSAGSKQYF. The complete variable domain, with remaining parts taken from reference TRBV19 and TRBJ2-7, reads DGGITQSPKYLFRKEGQNVTLSCEQNLNHDAMYWYRQDPGQGLRLIYYSQIVNDFQKGDIAEGYSVSREKKESFPLTVTSAQKNPTAFYLCASSIVGRSAGSKQYFGPGTRLTVT.

This clone was seen a single time. This chain joins TRBV5-1 and TRBJ2-5; a weak D match, TRBD2 (6 bases). The DNA end is a closer match to TRBJ2-7, so the J assignment may be wrong. The CDR3 is 17 amino acids. Germline CDR1 reads SGHRS; CDR2 reads YFSETQ. The CDR3 DNA sequence: TGCGCCAGCAGCTTGGGAACTAGCCTCGTTAACTCCTACGAGCAGTACTTC. It specifies CASSLGTSLVNSYEQYF.